This TCR beta chain comes out of a study of T-cell reconstitution after alpha-beta-depleted transplantation in children (dated by TCRdb to 2016 to 2017). With respect to the entire study: Using TCR repertoire profiling, the study followed T-cell immune reconstitution in a quantitative way in children after TCRalphabeta/CD19-depleted allogeneic hematopoietic cell transplantation.

Looking up the germline V gene yields CDR1 SNHLY and CDR2 FYNNEI. V and J lose 5 bases and 0 bases, and a span of 11 bases separates them. From the cysteine through the phenylalanine, the CDR3 covers 14 amino acids. Just the 42-base CDR3 DNA is kept, in frame starting at base 1. Libraries were made using PCR. Sequencing was carried out with an Illumina HiSeq 2500. TCR library preparation used molecular barcoding, with unique molecular identifiers applied to normalize quantification of the TCRbeta repertoire. In-frame beta chains were kept once TCRdb had trimmed the public reads at Q25 with fastp and called clones with MiXCR. Rows merge per CDR3 protein into single entries with the most common DNA and genes. Here the sample has 350,000 to 450,000 distinct CDR3 sequences; about 14% occur a single time. Around 4.1% of the sample belongs to the ten largest clones. This clonotype was seen a few times. Its antigen is unknown. No qualities accompany the bases; no much larger clone lies one base away.

The sample consisted of PBMCs, taken from the stem cell graft. The rearranged segments are TRBV2 and TRBJ2-7, with the D gene not confidently named. This receptor was identified in a human donor who donated a stem cell graft to a child with Fanconi anemia. The nucleotide sequence reads as follows: TGTGCCAGCAGTCCCAGTGGATTCTCCTACGAGCAGTACTTC. This encodes CASSPSGFSYEQYF.